This T cell receptor beta chain was identified during a study of OX40 agonist ivuxolimab in advanced cancers. Germline CDR1 reads GTSNPN; CDR2 reads SVGIG (reference sequence). V was cut by 2 bases and J by 6 bases, with 14 bases left in between. The CDR3 runs to 14 residues. Baseline, cycle 4 day 1, and cycle 7 day 1 were the blood sampling points. Data came from immunoSEQ multiplex PCR; TCRdb stores just in-frame clones and leaves some out. Of 90,000 to 130,000 clones listed, under 95% were seen once; the top ten hold approximately 0.63%. The receptor's source is an adult with an advanced solid tumor such as melanoma, head and neck, liver or kidney cancer. The sample was CD4+ or CD8+ T cells sorted from blood, taken in a trial of the OX40 agonist ivuxolimab. V and J are TRBV30 and TRBJ2-4; tentatively, D is TRBD1 or TRBD2 (5 bases each). The CDR3 loop is CAWSRPERGNIQYF. Written as DNA, the CDR3 is TGTGCCTGGAGTCGGCCGGAGAGGGGAAACATTCAGTACTTC.